This passage covers 29 T cell receptor beta chains from one sample sequenced in a study of human T cells and chemical hapten exposure. Regarding time point: pre-sensitization, week 0. As to treatment: therapeutic diphenylcyclopropenone sensitization with weekly scalp DPC. TCRdb recomputed calls from the RACE reads with MiXCR, one row per CDR3 protein. The sample holds 350,000 to 450,000 distinct CDR3 sequences, 4% to 6% seen once. Sequenced material: whole blood, taken in connection with sensitization to the hapten diphenylcyclopropenone (DPC). Every receptor here comes from a woman aged 45-65 years with alopecia areata. Some clones in this sample may be carry-over from other donors' samples.

There are many counts of this clonotype. The chain employs TRBV29-1 and TRBJ2-3, with 7 bases fitting TRBD2. Germline assignment: CDR1 SQVTM and CDR2 ANQGSEA. V lost 6 bases, J lost 0 bases, and 6 bases stayed unmatched. The CDR3 is made up of 14 amino acids. DNA for the CDR3: TGCAGCGTGGCGGGACTACCAAGCACAGATACGCAGTATTTT. Protein product: CSVAGLPSTDTQYF.

Ten or more counts support this clonotype. The chain has TRBV20-1 and TRBJ2-3, with D possibly being TRBD1 (5 bases). Trimming took 1 base from V and 5 from J, leaving 10 bases between them. Germline loops: CDR1 DFQATT, CDR2 SNEGSKA (reference sequence). The CDR3 spans 13 residues. In nucleotides, the CDR3 is TGCAGTGCTAGAGCGAATAGGGGAGATACGCAGTATTTT. Protein: CSARANRGDTQYF.

This clonotype was recorded many times. This rearrangement joins TRBV4-2 to TRBJ1-1; D is perhaps TRBD1 (5 bases). There are 14 residues in the CDR3. The V gene lost 1 base and the J gene lost 4 bases, with 10 bases spanning the gap. Germline-derived CDR1 and CDR2 are LGHNA and YNFKEQ. The DNA of the CDR3 is TGTGCCAGCAGCCAAGTGGTAGGGGTCACTGAAGCTTTCTTT. Its protein is CASSQVVGVTEAFF.

This clonotype was found a few times. The chain uses TRBV20-1 and TRBJ1-1; 11 bases are a match to TRBD1. The CDR3 contains 14 residues. V shed 6 bases, J shed 4 bases, and the junction held 7 bases outside the gene matches. In germline, CDR1 is DFQATT, CDR2 SNEGSKA (reference sequence). This CDR3 reads CSAKRGTGGTEAFF. CDR3 DNA: TGCAGTGCCAAGCGGGGGACAGGGGGCACTGAAGCTTTCTTT.

The gene calls are TRBV11-3 and TRBJ1-2; possible D gene TRBD1, 5 bases. The CDR3 has 13 residues. Trimming left V 5 bases short and J 8 bases short, with 15 bases between. Germline CDR1 and CDR2: SGHNT and YENEEA. The CDR3 DNA reads as TGTGCCAGCAGCCGGGGACCGACTGAAGGCTACACCTTC. Protein sequence: CASSRGPTEGYTF.

This clonotype was counted only a few times. J is TRBJ1-4 and V is TRBV7-9; tentatively, D is TRBD1 (5 bases). The V gene's germline CDR1 is SEHNR and CDR2 FQNEAQ (reference sequence). Trimming stripped 2 bases from V and 4 bases from J, with 11 bases between. CDR3 length equals 15 residues. The CDR3 loop reads CASSLSGRLNEKLFF. The CDR3 region has the DNA TGTGCCAGCAGCTTATCAGGGCGACTTAATGAAAAACTGTTTTTT.

This clonotype was seen many times. The chain is built from TRBV18 and TRBJ2-6; possible D gene TRBD1, 5 bases. The germline V gene encodes CDR1 KGHSH and CDR2 LQKENI. This CDR3 contains 16 residues. V lost 3 bases to trimming and J lost 3 bases, with 12 bases between them. In nucleotides, the CDR3 is TGTGCCAGCTCACCCAACACAGGACGTGGGGCCAACGTCCTGACTTTC. Protein product: CASSPNTGRGANVLTF.

This chain connects TRBV6-6 to TRBJ1-6, with D possibly matching TRBD1 (6 bases). Trimming stripped 7 bases from V and 8 bases from J, with 15 bases between. The germline V gene has CDR1 MNHNY and CDR2 SVGAGI (reference sequence). The CDR3 has 14 residues. The CDR3 loop is CASTLRGADSPLHF. The CDR3 DNA is TGTGCCAGCACCCTTCGGGGGGCGGATTCACCCCTCCACTTT.

This clonotype was found many times. The chain couples TRBV15 to TRBJ2-3; D is uncertain. Trimming stripped 4 bases from V and 2 bases from J, with 13 bases between. CDR3 length: 15 residues. Germline lookup yields CDR1 LNHNV and CDR2 YYDKDF (reference sequence). The CDR3 sequence is CATSIGRRFTDTQYF. DNA of the CDR3: TGTGCCACCAGCATAGGGCGGAGATTCACAGATACGCAGTATTTT.

A few counts support this clonotype. The chain employs TRBV4-3 and TRBJ1-2; 7 bases match TRBD1. Germline V CDR1 and CDR2: LGHNA, YSLEER. V dropped 1 base and J dropped 7; count of bases not matched to a gene: 6. The CDR3 is made up of 14 amino acids. CDR3 region: CASSQVLGGRGYTF. As DNA, the CDR3 is TGCGCCAGCAGCCAAGTTTTAGGGGGCCGTGGCTACACCTTC.

With respect to this clonotype: Compared with germline, one end of the junction differs, possibly owing to a read error. V usage is TRBV15 and J usage is TRBJ2-2; D could derive from TRBD1 or TRBD2 (5 bases each). Germline CDR1 and CDR2: LNHNV and YYDKDF (reference sequence). This CDR3 has 15 residues. The CDR3 loop is CATSIPGRSTGEQFF. CDR3 in DNA: TGTGCCACCAGCATTCCAGGGCGGAGCACCGGGGAGCAGTTTTTT. Variable domain in full (rest from reference TRBV15 and TRBJ2-2): DAMVIQNPRYQVTQFGKPVTLSCSQTLNHNVMYWYQQKSSQAPKLLFHYYDKDFNNEADTPDNFQSRRPNTSFCFLDIRSPGLGDTAMYLCATSIPGRSTGEQFFGEGSRLTVL.

This clonotype was counted ten times or more. The J gene is TRBJ2-3, the V gene TRBV7-9; D perhaps matches TRBD2 (5 bases). The germline V gene has CDR1 SEHNR and CDR2 FQNEAQ (reference sequence). V lost 1 base to trimming and J lost 6 bases, with 17 bases between them. CDR3 length: 16 amino acids. The CDR3 is CASSLENAGPADTQYF. The CDR3 DNA sequence: TGTGCCAGCAGCTTAGAAAATGCGGGCCCCGCGGATACGCAGTATTTT.

This clonotype occurred many times. V is TRBV12-3 or TRBV12-4 and J is TRBJ2-3; 9 bases align to TRBD2. Losses at the gene ends were 5 bases for V and 6 bases for J; bases not matched to a gene: 9. CDR3 length: 15 amino acids. Written as DNA, the CDR3 is TGTGCCAGCAGTGACACCGGGACTAGCATGGATACGCAGTATTTT. Amino acids: CASSDTGTSMDTQYF.

This clonotype was observed at least ten times. The rearrangement uses TRBV4-2 and TRBJ1-6; D is uncertain. The germline V and J ends were trimmed by 1 base and 0 bases, with 4 bases remaining between them. CDR1 and CDR2 from the germline V gene are LGHNA and YNFKEQ. CDR3 length equals 15 residues. The CDR3 DNA sequence: TGTGCCAGCAGCCAAGGGAGCTCCTATAATTCACCCCTCCACTTT. As protein: CASSQGSSYNSPLHF.

This clonotype showed up many times. The chain links TRBV6-2 or TRBV6-3 to TRBJ2-1; D is undetermined. Trimming shortened V by 2 bases and J by 2 bases, and 7 bases separated the two germline ends. The CDR3 is 14 residues long. Germline assignment: CDR1 MNHEY and CDR2 SVGEGT. CDR3 protein: CASSYGVTYNEQFF. CDR3 nucleotides: TGTGCCAGCAGTTACGGTGTTACCTACAATGAGCAGTTCTTC.

This clonotype was observed many times. This chain joins TRBV4-1 and TRBJ2-3; 10 nucleotides agree with TRBD2. Germline V gives CDR1 MGHRA, CDR2 YSYEKL. V was clipped by 1 base and J by 6 bases; unmatched bases: 4. The CDR3 length is 15 residues. The CDR3 is CASSQVPSGGDTQYF. DNA for the CDR3: TGCGCCAGCAGCCAAGTACCTAGCGGGGGCGATACGCAGTATTTT.

This clonotype was seen repeatedly, ten times or more. The chain has TRBV29-1 and TRBJ1-2, with 9 bases matching TRBD1. The CDR3 is 12 amino acids. Germline CDR1 SQVTM, CDR2 ANQGSEA. V lost 7 bases to trimming and J lost 4 bases; unmatched junction nucleotides: 4. CDR3 loop: CSAGQGPYGYTF. For the CDR3, the DNA is TGCAGCGCGGGACAGGGACCCTATGGCTACACCTTC.

This clonotype has more than one count but fewer than ten. The V and J genes are TRBV20-1 and TRBJ2-5; D may be TRBD1 (7 bases). This CDR3 is built from 15 residues. Germline loops: CDR1 DFQATT, CDR2 SNEGSKA (reference sequence). The ends were cut back, 0 bases at V and 4 bases at J, with 15 bases in the middle. CDR3 nucleotide sequence: TGCAGTGCTAGAGAGCGAGGAGGGGGCCTAGAGACCCAGTACTTC. Translated: CSARERGGGLETQYF.

This clonotype has only one observation. A much larger clone differs by one base, so this may be a read error. The rearrangement joins TRBV6-6 to TRBJ1-1; the D is unclear. Germline V gene sequence: CDR1 MNHNY, CDR2 SVGAGI (reference sequence). The ends were cut back, 5 bases at V and 2 bases at J, with 15 bases in the middle. The CDR3 totals 15 residues. CDR3 sequence reads: CASSPRDWVNTEAFF. The CDR3 DNA reads as TGTGCCAGCAGTCCGAGAGACTGGGTTAACACTGAAGCTTTCTTT.

This clonotype was seen a handful of times. The CDR3: CSAKTSGTPDTQYF. DNA for the CDR3: TGCAGTGCTAAGACTAGCGGGACCCCAGATACGCAGTATTTT. The rearrangement joins TRBV20-1 to TRBJ2-3; 11 bases line up with TRBD2. The germline gives CDR1 DFQATT, CDR2 SNEGSKA (reference sequence). V shed 4 bases, J shed 4 bases, and the junction held 4 bases outside the gene matches. There are 14 residues in the CDR3.

The V gene is TRBV2, the J gene TRBJ2-1, with D perhaps TRBD1 or TRBD2 (5 bases each). The ends were cut back, 2 bases at V and 7 bases at J, with 12 bases in the middle. This CDR3 has 14 amino acids. From germline, CDR1 is SNHLY and CDR2 FYNNEI. The CDR3 coding sequence is TGTGCCAGCAGTGAACGGGGCCCCCTGAATGAGCAGTTCTTC. Residues: CASSERGPLNEQFF.

This clonotype was seen ten or more times. The chain is built from TRBV29-1 and TRBJ1-2; D perhaps matches TRBD1 (5 bases). The CDR3 runs 13 residues. The ends were cut back, 7 bases at V and 8 bases at J, with 20 bases in the middle. From germline, CDR1 is SQVTM and CDR2 ANQGSEA. CDR3 residues: CSAARGRADGYTF. CDR3 DNA sequence: TGCAGCGCTGCCCGGGGCAGGGCGGACGGCTACACCTTC.

The J gene is TRBJ1-2, the V gene TRBV11-2, with D unresolved. CDR1 SGHAT and CDR2 FQNNGV come from the germline V gene. This CDR3 comprises 13 residues. V dropped 4 bases and J dropped 6 bases, with 12 bases sitting between them. In DNA, the CDR3 is TGTGCCAGCAGCTCCTTTGGACCCAATGGCTACACCTTC. This translates into CASSSFGPNGYTF.

The chain carries TRBV20-1 and TRBJ2-3; 8 bases are a match to TRBD2. J was trimmed by 1 base and V by 6 bases; bases with no gene match: 6. Per the germline V gene, CDR1 is DFQATT and CDR2 is SNEGSKA (reference sequence). This CDR3 has 14 amino acids. The CDR3 loop reads CSAHPTSGTDTQYF. CDR3 DNA sequence: TGCAGTGCGCACCCGACTAGCGGCACAGATACGCAGTATTTT.

The table lists this clonotype with many counts. V is TRBV3-1 and J is TRBJ2-1; 8 nucleotides match TRBD1. The V gene's germline CDR1 is LGHDT and CDR2 YNNKEL (reference sequence). V trimming: 4 bases; J trimming: 15 bases; junction bases outside the gene matches: 11. The CDR3 sequence is 13 residues long. CDR3 sequence (DNA): TGTGCCAGCAGCCCAAGGAGACAGGGGACACCGTTCTTC. Amino acid sequence: CASSPRRQGTPFF.

This clonotype has more than one count but fewer than ten. This sequence joins TRBV12-3 or TRBV12-4 and TRBJ1-5; no clear D gene. With 2 bases removed from V and 5 bases from J, the gap between germline ends came to 13 bases. The CDR3 runs to 15 residues. This CDR3 reads CASSLLLAPDQPQHF. DNA for the CDR3: TGTGCCAGCAGTTTACTCCTGGCCCCAGATCAGCCCCAGCATTTT.

The CDR3: CASDPTGGPGANVLTF. CDR3 coding DNA: TGTGCGAGCGACCCGACAGGGGGCCCTGGGGCCAACGTCCTGACTTTC. The rearrangement links TRBV7-6 to TRBJ2-6; 10 nucleotides line up with TRBD1. The CDR3 is 16 residues long. Germline CDR1 reads SGHVS; CDR2 reads FNYEAQ.

The rearrangement joins TRBV6-5 to TRBJ2-5; TRBD2 agrees at 7 bases. This CDR3 spans 17 amino acids. CDR1 is MNHEY, CDR2 SVGAGI, per germline. V trimming: 7 bases; J trimming: 0 bases; junction bases outside the gene matches: 14. CDR3 sequence (DNA): TGTGCCAGCACCCAACTCTCGGCTAGCGGTTACCAAGAGACCCAGTACTTC. Translation gives CASTQLSASGYQETQYF.

Only a few counts were recorded for this clonotype. The J gene is TRBJ1-5, the V gene TRBV5-7; D is perhaps TRBD1 (6 bases). TRBV5-7 is labeled an ORF, and its function is uncertain. This CDR3 spans 17 amino acids. V gave up 5 bases and J gave up 1 base, with 19 bases separating them. CDR3 sequence reads: CASRPSDSEESNQPQHF. The DNA for the CDR3 is TGTGCCAGCAGACCCTCGGACAGCGAGGAGAGCAATCAGCCCCAGCATTTT.